Sequencing of this TCR beta chain was carried out in a study of STAT5B mutations in CD4+ large granular lymphocyte leukemia. The assay was immunoSEQ multiplex PCR, and TCRdb's table has in-frame clones only and misses some. Among tens of thousands of clones, around 84% were seen once, and the ten largest hold around 0.37%. The specimen sequenced was CD4+ T cells from blood buffy coats. The TCR sequence derives from a human donor in good health.

CDR3 bases: TGTGCCAGCAGCCAAAGCCGGGACAGGGTCAATGAGCAGTTCTTC. Its translation is CASSQSRDRVNEQFF. V and J are TRBV7-3 and TRBJ2-1; TRBD1 agrees at 9 bases. CDR1 SGHTA and CDR2 FQGTGA come from the germline V gene. With 5 bases clipped from V and 6 bases from J, the junction kept 8 bases outside the gene matches. CDR3 length equals 15 residues.